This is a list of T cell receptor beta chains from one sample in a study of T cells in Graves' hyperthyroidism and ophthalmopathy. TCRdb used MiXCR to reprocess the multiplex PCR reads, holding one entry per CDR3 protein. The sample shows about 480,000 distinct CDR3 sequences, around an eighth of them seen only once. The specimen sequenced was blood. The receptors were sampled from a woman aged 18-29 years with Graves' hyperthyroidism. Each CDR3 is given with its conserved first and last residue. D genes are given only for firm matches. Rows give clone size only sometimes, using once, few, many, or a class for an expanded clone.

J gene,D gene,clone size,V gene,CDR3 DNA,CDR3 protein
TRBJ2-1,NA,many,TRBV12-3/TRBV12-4,TGTGCCAGCAGTCCGCCCTTCAATGAGCAGTTCTTC,CASSPPFNEQFF
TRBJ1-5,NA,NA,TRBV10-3,TGTGCCAGCAGTGAAGCTCGTCGGGCGCGGGATAGCAATCAGCCCCAGCATTTT,CASSEARRARDSNQPQHF
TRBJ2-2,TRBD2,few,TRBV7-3,TGTGCCAGCAGCTTAAGCTTAGCGGGAGGGGGAGCCGGGGAGCTGTTTTTT,CASSLSLAGGGAGELFF
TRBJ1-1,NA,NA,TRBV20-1,TGCAGTGCTAGAGCGGGGGGCGCGGGTGAAGCTTTCTTT,CSARAGGAGEAFF
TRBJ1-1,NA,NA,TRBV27,TGTGCCAGCAGTCTGCGGGCAGAGGCGCAGAAAGCTTTCTTT,CASSLRAEAQKAFF
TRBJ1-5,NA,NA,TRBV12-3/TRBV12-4,TGTGCCGGCAGTTTGAACGGGGCGGGCCAGCCCCAGCATTTT,CAGSLNGAGQPQHF
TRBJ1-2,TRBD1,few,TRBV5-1,TGCGCCAGCAGCTTGGCGGACAGGGGGCTTGACTATGGCTACACCTTC,CASSLADRGLDYGYTF
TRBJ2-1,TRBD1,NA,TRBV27,TGTGCCAGCAGTTTATCCTCCCGAGGGGGCTGGGGATACAATGAGCAGTTCTTC,CASSLSSRGGWGYNEQFF
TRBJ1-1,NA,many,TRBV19,TGTGCCAGTAAAATAATAGAAACTAGCGCTTTGAACACTGAAGCTTTCTTT,CASKIIETSALNTEAFF
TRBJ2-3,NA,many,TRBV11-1,TGTGCCAGCAGCTCCGGGACCTCCGTGGATACGCAGTATTTT,CASSSGTSVDTQYF
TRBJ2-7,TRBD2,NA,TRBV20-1,TGCAGTGCTGGGACTAGTACTTACGAGCAGTACTTC,CSAGTSTYEQYF
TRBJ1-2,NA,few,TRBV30,TGTGCCTGGAGTGAATGGCGGGACGTCGGCTACACCTTC,CAWSEWRDVGYTF
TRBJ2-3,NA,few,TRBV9,TGTGCCAGCAGCCCCCCCGGGCTACGCGCCGATACGCAGTATTTT,CASSPPGLRADTQYF
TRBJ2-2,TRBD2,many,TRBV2,TGTGCCAGCAGTGAATCCGCGGGAGGCCTAGCCGGGGAGCTGTTTTTT,CASSESAGGLAGELFF
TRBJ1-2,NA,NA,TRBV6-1,TGTGCCAGCGGGTCCAACTATGGCTACACCTTC,CASGSNYGYTF
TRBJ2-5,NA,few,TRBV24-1,TGTGCCACCAGTGATTTGGGGCAGCCCGGACGTCAAGAGACCCAGTACTTC,CATSDLGQPGRQETQYF
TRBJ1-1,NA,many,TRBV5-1,TGCGCCAGCAGCCGCGACACGTGGCTGAACACTGAAGCTTTCTTT,CASSRDTWLNTEAFF
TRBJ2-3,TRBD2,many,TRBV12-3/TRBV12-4,TGTGCCAGCAGCCCAGGACTAGCCAGCGATACGCAGTATTTT,CASSPGLASDTQYF
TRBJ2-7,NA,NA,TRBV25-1,TGTGCCAGCAGTGAATATGGGCCGACGTACGAGCAGTACTTC,CASSEYGPTYEQYF
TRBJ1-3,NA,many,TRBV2,TGTGCCAGCAGTGAAGAGGCAGGATTCTCTGGAAACACCATATATTTT,CASSEEAGFSGNTIYF
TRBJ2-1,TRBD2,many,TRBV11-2,TGTGCCAGCAGCTTAGCGGCTAGCGGGATTGATGAGCAGTTCTTC,CASSLAASGIDEQFF
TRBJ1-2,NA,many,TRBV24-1,TGTGCCACCAGTGACCCGCAAACAGGAGCCTATGGCTACACCTTC,CATSDPQTGAYGYTF
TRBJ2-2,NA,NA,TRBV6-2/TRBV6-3,TGTGCCAGCAGTGCGACAGTTCCCACCGGGGAGCTGTTTTTT,CASSATVPTGELFF
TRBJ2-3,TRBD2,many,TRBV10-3,TGTGCCATCAGTGAGAGCCTTAGCGGGAGGGCCTCAGATACGCAGTATTTT,CAISESLSGRASDTQYF
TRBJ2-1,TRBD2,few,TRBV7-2,TGTGCCAGCAGCTTTGGGTCCAGCGGGACGCAGCAGTTCTTC,CASSFGSSGTQQFF
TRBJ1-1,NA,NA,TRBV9,TGTGCCAGCAGCGCACCCGGGACTGTGAACACTGAAGCTTTCTTT,CASSAPGTVNTEAFF
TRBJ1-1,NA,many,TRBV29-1,TGCAGCGTTGTGGTGAACACTGAAGCTTTCTTT,CSVVVNTEAFF
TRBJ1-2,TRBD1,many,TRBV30,TGTGCCTGGGAGGGGACAGGACCCCACTATGGCTACACCTTC,CAWEGTGPHYGYTF
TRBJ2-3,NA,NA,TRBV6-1,TGTGCCAGCGGCGCTAGAGCCTGGGGCACAGATACGCAGTATTTT,CASGARAWGTDTQYF
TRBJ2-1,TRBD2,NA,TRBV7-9,TGTGCCAGCAGCTTAGTAACTAGCGGGAGTAAAGATGAGCAGTTCTTC,CASSLVTSGSKDEQFF
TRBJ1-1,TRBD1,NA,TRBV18,TGTGCCAGCTCACCGGGACAGGGGGCTGCTGAAGCTTTCTTT,CASSPGQGAAEAFF
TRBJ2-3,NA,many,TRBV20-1,TGCAGTGCCCAAAGGGGGGATACGCAGTATTTT,CSAQRGDTQYF
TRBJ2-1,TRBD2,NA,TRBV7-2,TGTGCCAGCAGCTGGCGGGAGAGGATGTACAATGAGCAGCTCTTC,CASSWRERMYNEQLF
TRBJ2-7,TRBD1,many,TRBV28,TGTGCCAGCAGTTTACCGGACAGGGGTTTATACGAGCAGTACTTC,CASSLPDRGLYEQYF
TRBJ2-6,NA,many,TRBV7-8,TGTGCCAGCAGCTTACGGGCGGCATCTGGGGCCAACGTCCTGACTTTC,CASSLRAASGANVLTF
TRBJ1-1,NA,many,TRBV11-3,TGTGCCAGCAGCTTTACAGACATGAACACTGAAGCTTTCTTT,CASSFTDMNTEAFF